The 22 T cell receptor beta chains below all came from one sample that was sequenced in a study of CD8 T cells in ankylosing spondylitis. TCRdb redid the calling of the 5' RACE reads with MiXCR, one entry per CDR3 protein. The top ten clones hold approximately 15% of a sample with 150,000 to 200,000 distinct CDR3 sequences, roughly 13% of them seen once. Material for sequencing was blood, either unsorted or a sorted T cell fraction (not recorded which). All receptors come from a male donor with ankylosing spondylitis or in good health (not recorded which).

This clonotype occurred a few times. The chain carries TRBV3-1 and TRBJ2-3, with 7 bases fitting TRBD2. From germline, CDR1 is LGHDT and CDR2 YNNKEL (reference sequence). This CDR3 has 16 amino acids. V dropped 1 base and J dropped 8; count of bases not matched to a gene: 12. CDR3 in amino acids: CASSQVRGRAYSTQYF. The CDR3 DNA is TGTGCCAGCAGCCAAGTTCGGGGGAGGGCCTATAGTACGCAGTATTTT.

The genes are TRBV12-3 or TRBV12-4 and TRBJ2-7; D might be TRBD2 (6 bases). V was cut by 5 bases and J by 4 bases, with 12 bases left in between. CDR3 length: 13 residues. The CDR3 loop reads CASSLPEGYEQYF. CDR3 bases: TGTGCCAGCAGTCTTCCGGAGGGATACGAGCAGTACTTC.

This clonotype was picked up a small number of times. This chain joins TRBV7-9 and TRBJ1-2; D perhaps matches TRBD1 (6 bases). This CDR3 spans 15 amino acids. In germline, CDR1 is SEHNR, CDR2 FQNEAQ (reference sequence). V dropped 1 base and J dropped 2 bases, with 11 bases sitting between them. The CDR3 DNA reads as TGTGCCAGCAGCTTAGGGACAGCTGAAAACTATGGCTACACCTTC. It translates to CASSLGTAENYGYTF.

The V gene is TRBV30, the J gene TRBJ2-7, with a weak D call TRBD2 (6 bases). V was clipped by 4 bases and J by 0 bases, with 13 bases between them. Germline assignment: CDR1 GTSNPN and CDR2 SVGIG (reference sequence). CDR3 size: 14 residues. DNA of the CDR3: TGTGCCTGGACGATCAGGAGGGCCTCCTACGAGCAGTACTTC. Its translation is CAWTIRRASYEQYF.

The chain couples TRBV7-7 to TRBJ2-3, with D perhaps TRBD2 (6 bases). The V gene's germline CDR1 is SSHAT and CDR2 FNYEAQ (reference sequence). The V end lost 5 bases, the J end lost 4 bases, and 16 bases lay between the germline ends. The CDR3 totals 15 residues. The CDR3: CASSPGGRMADTQYF. For the CDR3, the DNA is TGTGCCAGCAGCCCCGGAGGGAGGATGGCAGATACGCAGTATTTT.

Of note for this clonotype: An end of the junction does not agree with germline; a read error may underlie this. The V call is TRBV29-1, the J call TRBJ1-1; maybe TRBD1 (5 bases). Germline CDR1 and CDR2: SQVTM and ANQGSEA. This CDR3 has 12 amino acids. CDR3 region: CSAVSSRGEPFF. CDR3 nucleotides: TGCAGCGCTGTATCATCTAGGGGTGAACCTTTCTTT.

This clonotype was recorded at least ten times. The V and J genes are TRBV7-8 and TRBJ2-3, with D maybe TRBD1 (6 bases). Germline V CDR1 and CDR2: SGHVS, FQNEAQ. Deletions cut 3 bases from V and 3 bases from J, with 16 bases between. This CDR3 region has 16 residues. In DNA, the CDR3 is TGTGCCAGCAGCTTCCCACAGGGTTTAGATACAGATACGCAGTATTTT. It encodes CASSFPQGLDTDTQYF.

This clonotype was seen at least ten times. This chain joins TRBV6-1 and TRBJ1-1; D remains unclear. There are 13 residues in the CDR3. Germline V gives CDR1 MNHNS, CDR2 SASEGT. V gave up 2 bases and J gave up 1 base, with 5 bases separating them. CDR3 DNA: TGTGCCAGCAGTGAAAGGGAGAACACTGAAGCTTTCTTT. It codes for CASSERENTEAFF.

The V and J genes are TRBV5-5 and TRBJ1-2; the match to TRBD1 covers 8 bases. There are 15 residues in the CDR3. CDR1 SGHKS and CDR2 YYEKEE come from the germline V gene (reference sequence). Unmatched junction bases numbered 8, after V lost 4 bases and J lost 3 bases. The CDR3, as DNA: TGTGCCAGCAGCCCGACAGGGGAACTTCACTATGGCTACACCTTC. Its protein is CASSPTGELHYGYTF.

This clonotype was detected only a few times. The chain carries TRBV5-1 and TRBJ2-3, with 11 bases that match TRBD2. This CDR3 has 18 amino acids. Germline assignment: CDR1 SGHRS and CDR2 YFSETQ. V lost 4 bases to trimming and J lost 0 bases; unmatched junction nucleotides: 10. In nucleotides, the CDR3 is TGCGCCAGCAGCCGTCTAGCGGGGGGTGCTCCTAGCACAGATACGCAGTATTTT. Encoded protein: CASSRLAGGAPSTDTQYF.

This clonotype was counted at least ten times. The V call is TRBV19, the J call TRBJ2-7; TRBD2 might be the D (6 bases). V dropped 8 bases and J dropped 5 bases, with 13 bases sitting between them. Germline V lookup: CDR1 LNHDA, CDR2 SQIVND (reference sequence). CDR3 length equals 12 residues. The CDR3 reads CASGGVGDEQYF. In DNA, the CDR3 is TGTGCCAGTGGCGGGGTTGGCGACGAGCAGTACTTC.

This clonotype came up a few times. The CDR3 sequence: CASSFYEGALETQYF. The CDR3 nucleotides are TGTGCCAGCTCATTTTACGAGGGGGCCCTGGAGACCCAGTACTTC. The rearrangement links TRBV18 to TRBJ2-5, with TRBD1 identical over 7 bases. Germline V gene data show CDR1 as KGHSH and CDR2 as LQKENI. This CDR3 contains 15 residues. V lost 5 bases to trimming and J lost 5 bases; unmatched junction nucleotides: 11.

V gene TRBV18 combines with J gene TRBJ2-1; no definite D call. The CDR3 consists of 15 residues. The germline V gene encodes CDR1 KGHSH and CDR2 LQKENI. Trimming took 2 bases from V and 0 from J, leaving 8 bases between them. CDR3 in amino acids: CASSPGSFSYNEQFF. The CDR3 DNA sequence: TGTGCCAGCTCACCAGGGTCGTTCTCCTACAATGAGCAGTTCTTC.

This clonotype came up a few times. V gene TRBV24-1 combines with J gene TRBJ2-7, with TRBD1 identical over 7 bases. CDR3 length: 14 residues. Germline CDR1 reads KGHDR; CDR2 reads SFDVKD. V shed 3 bases and J 4 bases; nucleotides not matched to a gene: 5. The CDR3 region is CATSDPDRPYEQYF. CDR3 DNA sequence: TGTGCCACCAGTGATCCGGACAGGCCTTACGAGCAGTACTTC.

V is TRBV2 and J is TRBJ2-3, with 7 positions matching TRBD2. Trimming removed 5 bases from V and 3 bases from J; junction bases left unmatched: 5. Germline CDR1 SNHLY, CDR2 FYNNEI. The CDR3 contains 14 residues. The CDR3 here is CASSRWEGTDTQYF. For the CDR3, the DNA is TGTGCCAGCAGTAGGTGGGAGGGTACAGATACGCAGTATTTT.

J is TRBJ2-2 and V is TRBV15; TRBD1 matches 7 bases. Per germline, CDR1 LNHNV and CDR2 YYDKDF (reference sequence). The CDR3 contains 17 residues. V dropped 6 bases and J dropped 2; count of bases not matched to a gene: 12. The CDR3 spells CATSTHRGPGNTGELFF. The DNA of the CDR3 is TGTGCCACCAGTACCCACAGGGGACCCGGAAACACCGGGGAGCTGTTTTTT.

In its sample, this clonotype was seen a few times. The rearrangement links TRBV10-2 to TRBJ1-3, with unresolved D. With 8 bases removed from V and 0 bases from J, the gap between germline ends came to 5 bases. The germline CDR1 and CDR2 sequences are WSHSY and SAAADI. The CDR3 covers 12 residues. CDR3 amino acids: CASGDSGNTIYF. The CDR3 DNA sequence: TGCGCCAGCGGGGACTCTGGAAACACCATATATTTT.

The table lists this clonotype with a few counts. V is TRBV11-2 and J is TRBJ2-7; 9 positions match TRBD1. This CDR3 has 16 amino acids. The V and J ends lost 8 bases and 0 bases, in that order; junction bases with no gene match: 11. Germline-derived CDR1 and CDR2 are SGHAT and FQNNGV. The CDR3 loop is CASGVTGTGSSYEQYF. Written as DNA, the CDR3 is TGTGCCAGCGGGGTGACCGGGACAGGGAGCTCCTACGAGCAGTACTTC.

In its sample, this clonotype was seen a few times. The J gene is TRBJ2-5, the V gene TRBV27, with 13 positions matching TRBD2. This CDR3 contains 15 residues. CDR1 and CDR2 from the germline V gene are MNHEY and SMNVEV (reference sequence). After removal of 5 bases from V and 3 bases from J, the junction contained 3 bases not matched to a gene. CDR3 DNA sequence: TGTGCCAGCAGTCCCGGGACTAGCGGGAAAGAGACCCAGTACTTC. This translates into CASSPGTSGKETQYF.

In nucleotides, the CDR3 is TGTGCCAGCAGTTCTTTCGGGGTTGCTCAGACCCAGTACTTC. Its protein is CASSSFGVAQTQYF. The chain recombines TRBV12-3 or TRBV12-4 with TRBJ2-5, with D possibly being TRBD2 (5 bases). This CDR3 spans 14 amino acids. Trimming removed 4 bases from V and 6 bases from J, with 15 bases in between.

There are a few counts of this clonotype. The CDR3 sequence is CASSLFGDTEAFF. In DNA form, the CDR3 reads TGTGCCAGCAGTTTGTTTGGGGACACTGAAGCTTTCTTT. The rearrangement uses TRBV27 and TRBJ1-1; the D is unclear. The V gene's germline CDR1 is MNHEY and CDR2 SMNVEV (reference sequence). This CDR3 region has 13 residues. The V end was cut by 3 bases, the J end by 3 bases, with 8 bases between.

The sample holds a few counts of this clonotype. J is TRBJ2-1 and V is TRBV7-9; D remains unclear. Between the trimmed V and J ends, which lost 1 base and 9 bases, there was a span of 10 bases. Germline CDR1 reads SEHNR; CDR2 reads FQNEAQ (reference sequence). This CDR3 has 13 amino acids. CDR3 sequence reads: CASSLGGGTEQFF. The CDR3 region has the DNA TGTGCCAGCAGCTTAGGCGGCGGCACTGAGCAGTTCTTC.